In this sample, the clone carrying this T cell receptor (beta chain) turned up many times. This sample stems from a study of low-dose radiotherapy and immunotherapy resistance in tumors. Study context: Every two weeks patients got nivolumab 240 mg flat dose, plus ipilimumab 1 mg/kg every six weeks, intravenously.

The time point here: before trial treatment. Solid tumors that lacked tumor-infiltrating lymphocytes and were advanced were present in eligible patients. TRAV- and TRBV-specific primers, spanning alpha and beta chains, primed first-strand cDNA. It was with a constant-region primer and a V-primer adapter that TCRs were amplified over approximately 20 PCR cycles. mRNA isolates were amplified via in vitro transcription. TCRdb itself ran the reads through MiXCR, one entry per CDR3 protein. Among 35,000 to 45,000 distinct CDR3 sequences listed, roughly 31% were seen once. Trimming removed 4 bases at V and 5 bases at J, with 30 bases between. CDR3 size: 18 residues. From germline, CDR1 is SQVTM and CDR2 ANQGSEA.

This sample comprised PBMCs, obtained before treatment. The chain carries TRBV29-1 and TRBJ2-7, with D possibly being TRBD2 (7 bases). This sequence originates from a male donor with gallbladder cancer. The CDR3 here is CSVVARGFMAGESHEQYF. For the CDR3, the DNA is TGCAGCGTTGTGGCCAGGGGTTTTATGGCGGGAGAAAGCCACGAGCAGTACTTC.